The 5 T cell receptor beta chains in this list originate from one sample, sequenced in a study of cytomegalovirus exposure and HLA in healthy donors (dated by TCRdb to about 2017). Receptors were amplified or captured by the immunoSEQ multiplex PCR assay. For the multiplex PCR, a mixture combining 60 forward primers for TCR Vbeta segments and 13 reverse primers for TCR Jbeta segments was used. As stored in TCRdb, this immuneACCESS dataset retains in-frame rearrangements with V and J assigned. A fraction of the clones does not appear; measured against another copy, unresolved V genes explain less than half of the discrepancy, and the remainder lacks a known reason. The sample yields approximately 110,000 clones; approximately 12% were counted once. The ten largest account for 15% to 20% of the sample. Sequenced sample: PBMCs. These receptors came from a man aged 40-49 years in good health and CMV-seropositive.

The chain links TRBV19 to TRBJ1-1; D possibly corresponds to TRBD1 (5 bases). The CDR3 has 15 residues. Germline lookup yields CDR1 LNHDA and CDR2 SQIVND (reference sequence). V gave up 1 base and J gave up 5 bases, with 14 bases separating them. DNA for the CDR3: TGTGCCAGTAGTATAGTGGGCCGGCGGGGGACTGAAGCTTTCTTT. Residues: CASSIVGRRGTEAFF.

This clone has just a few counts. The CDR3 loop reads CASSIDSLNTEAFF. CDR3 nucleotides: TGTGCCAGTAGTATAGATAGTTTGAACACTGAAGCTTTCTTT. V usage is TRBV19 and J usage is TRBJ1-1; the D is unclear. Germline V lookup: CDR1 LNHDA, CDR2 SQIVND (reference sequence). This CDR3 comprises 14 residues. Trimming stripped 0 bases from V and 0 bases from J, with 5 bases between.

In DNA, the CDR3 is TGTGCCAGCAGTGCTGGACAGAACTCTGGAAACACCATATATTTT. Protein sequence: CASSAGQNSGNTIYF. The chain combines TRBV6-1 with TRBJ1-3; TRBD1 is a possible D gene (6 bases). This CDR3 is built from 15 residues. Germline V gene data show CDR1 as MNHNS and CDR2 as SASEGT. Trimming removed 4 bases at V and 0 bases at J, with 10 bases between.

The chain is built from TRBV27 and TRBJ2-3; TRBD2 is a possible D gene (6 bases). CDR1 and CDR2 (germline): MNHEY, SMNVEV (reference sequence). CDR3 length equals 15 residues. Trimming pared 7 bases from V and 4 bases from J, leaving 18 bases between. CDR3 in amino acids: CASTRGTAAADTQYF. The DNA for the CDR3 is TGTGCCAGCACACGCGGGACCGCCGCTGCAGATACGCAGTATTTT.

The chain carries TRBV19 and TRBJ1-2, with 8 positions matching TRBD1. The J segment lost 7 bases and the V segment lost 10 bases, leaving 5 bases of the junction unmatched. Germline assignment: CDR1 LNHDA and CDR2 SQIVND (reference sequence). There are 11 residues in the CDR3. CDR3 DNA sequence: TGTGCCATCACAGGGGGGCTTGGCTACACCTTC. Translating it yields CAITGGLGYTF.